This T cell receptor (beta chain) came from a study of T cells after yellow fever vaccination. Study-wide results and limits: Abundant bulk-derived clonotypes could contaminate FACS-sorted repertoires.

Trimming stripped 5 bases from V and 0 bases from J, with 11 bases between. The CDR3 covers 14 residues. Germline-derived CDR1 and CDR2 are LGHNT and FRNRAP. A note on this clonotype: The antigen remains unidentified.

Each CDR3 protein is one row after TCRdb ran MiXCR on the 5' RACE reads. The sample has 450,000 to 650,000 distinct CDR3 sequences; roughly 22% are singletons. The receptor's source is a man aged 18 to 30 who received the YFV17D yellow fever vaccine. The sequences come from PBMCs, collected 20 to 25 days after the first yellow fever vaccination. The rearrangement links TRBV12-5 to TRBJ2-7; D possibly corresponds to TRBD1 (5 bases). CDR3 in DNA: TGTGCTAGTGGTCGACAGTCCGACTCCTACGAGCAGTACGTC. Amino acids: CASGRQSDSYEQYV.